One sample yielded the 24 T cell receptor beta chains listed below, sequenced in a study of CD8 T cells in Susac syndrome. The RNA input was about 0.5 to 1 ug, and it was reverse transcribed with random hexamers. From the immunoSEQ multiplex PCR reads, TCRdb called clonotypes with MiXCR, one entry per CDR3 protein. This sample yields 150,000 to 200,000 distinct CDR3 sequences, of which roughly 92% are seen a single time; around 0.1% belongs to the top ten. The sequenced sample was CD4+ T cells from PBMCs. These receptors came from a human donor in good health.

J is TRBJ1-2 and V is TRBV12-3 or TRBV12-4; 11 nucleotides line up with TRBD1. The V gene end was trimmed by 6 bases and the J gene end by 4 bases; junction bases not matched to a gene: 4. The CDR3 extends over 14 amino acids. The CDR3 sequence is CASRGQGDFYGYTF. For the CDR3, the DNA is TGTGCCAGCAGGGGACAGGGGGATTTCTATGGCTACACCTTC.

This CDR3 reads CASSIMAGGQSIYGYTF. The CDR3 region has the DNA TGTGCCAGTAGCATTATGGCCGGGGGACAGAGTATCTATGGCTACACCTTC. The genes are TRBV19 and TRBJ1-2; TRBD1 matches at 7 bases. Germline CDR1 reads LNHDA; CDR2 reads SQIVND (reference sequence). J was trimmed by 4 bases and V by 6 bases; bases with no gene match: 17. There are 17 residues in the CDR3.

V gene TRBV6-1 combines with J gene TRBJ2-7; TRBD2 aligns across 12 bases. This CDR3 contains 15 residues. V dropped 8 bases and J dropped 12; count of bases not matched to a gene: 17. CDR1 and CDR2 (germline): MNHNS, SASEGT. The CDR3 DNA reads TGTGCCAGCGTGCTCTCTAGCGGGGGGGCGGTGATCCCGTACTTC. Protein: CASVLSSGGAVIPYF.

The chain recombines TRBV4-3 with TRBJ2-5; no reliable D call. The germline gives CDR1 LGHNA, CDR2 YSLEER. CDR3 length: 15 amino acids. The ends were cut back, 0 bases at V and 1 base at J, with 9 bases in the middle. For the CDR3, the DNA is TGCGCCAGCAGCCAAGAAGGAACCGTCCAAGAGACCCAGTACTTC. It encodes CASSQEGTVQETQYF.

The chain uses TRBV28 and TRBJ1-4; D call uncertain. Trimming pared 6 bases from V and 6 bases from J, leaving 11 bases between. The length of the CDR3 is 13 residues. Germline values: CDR1 MDHEN, CDR2 SYDVKM. In nucleotides, the CDR3 is TGTGCCAGCAGACCCCGAATCGATGAAAAACTGTTTTTT. As protein: CASRPRIDEKLFF.

This clonotype was seen just once. J is TRBJ1-1 and V is TRBV30; possible D gene TRBD1, 6 bases. This CDR3 has 12 residues. Trimming cost V 2 bases and J 6 bases, with 10 bases left between them. The germline V gene encodes CDR1 GTSNPN and CDR2 SVGIG (reference sequence). CDR3 residues: CAWSPRGSEAFF. CDR3 sequence (DNA): TGTGCCTGGAGTCCCAGGGGTTCTGAAGCTTTCTTT. The variable domain in full, completed from reference TRBV30 and TRBJ1-1, reads SQTIHQWPATLVQPVGSPLSLECTVEGTSNPNLYWYRQAAGRGLQLLFYSVGIGQISSEVPQNLSASRPQDRQFILSSKKLLLSDSGFYLCAWSPRGSEAFFGQGTRLTVV.

The chain couples TRBV20-1 to TRBJ2-7, with TRBD2 identical over 8 bases. This CDR3 has 14 residues. V gave up 1 base and J gave up 6 bases; unmatched junction bases: 8. Per germline, CDR1 DFQATT and CDR2 SNEGSKA (reference sequence). CDR3 region: CSARAGTRSSEQYF. The CDR3, as DNA: TGCAGTGCTAGAGCCGGGACTAGATCTTCCGAGCAGTACTTC.

V and J are TRBV3-1 and TRBJ1-2; TRBD1 matches 8 bases. Germline V lookup: CDR1 LGHDT, CDR2 YNNKEL (reference sequence). This CDR3 comprises 15 residues. The V gene end was trimmed by 4 bases and the J gene end by 6 bases; junction bases not matched to a gene: 10. The CDR3 DNA reads TGTGCCAGCAGCCCGAGGGGGACAGGTCAAAATGGCTACACCTTC. Its translation: CASSPRGTGQNGYTF.

V and J are TRBV4-2 and TRBJ1-1; D call uncertain. Germline CDR1 reads LGHNA; CDR2 reads YNFKEQ. V lost 2 bases, J lost 4 bases, and 11 bases lay in between. CDR3 length: 14 residues. CDR3 nucleotides: TGTGCCAGCAGCCAAATAATTGAGGGCACTGAAGCTTTCTTT. It encodes CASSQIIEGTEAFF.

This chain links TRBV13 with TRBJ1-6, with TRBD1 as a possible D gene (6 bases). The CDR3 has 15 residues. Germline V gives CDR1 PRHDT, CDR2 FYEKMQ (reference sequence). Deletions cut 2 bases from V and 6 bases from J, with 11 bases between. The CDR3 DNA follows: TGTGCCAGCAGCTTACCCGGACAGTCTAATTCACCCCTCCACTTT. This codes for CASSLPGQSNSPLHF.

The rearrangement links TRBV9 to TRBJ1-5; 7 bases line up with TRBD1. The trim removed 4 bases at V and 0 bases at J, leaving 4 bases unmatched. This CDR3 comprises 15 residues. Germline CDR1 SGDLS, CDR2 YYNGEE. CDR3 nucleotides: TGTGCCAGCAGCCAGACAGGGAATAGCAATCAGCCCCAGCATTTT. Translated: CASSQTGNSNQPQHF.

The rearrangement uses TRBV7-9 and TRBJ2-5; no definite D call. V was trimmed by 2 bases and J by 5 bases, leaving 15 bases between them. CDR1 is SEHNR, CDR2 FQNEAQ, per germline (reference sequence). The CDR3 consists of 15 residues. CDR3: CASSLPGQTEETQYF. DNA of the CDR3: TGTGCCAGCAGCTTACCGGGCCAAACGGAGGAGACCCAGTACTTC.

This rearrangement joins TRBV12-3 or TRBV12-4 to TRBJ1-4, with 7 bases that match TRBD1. This CDR3 has 15 amino acids. J lost 4 bases, V lost 5 bases, and 7 bases had no gene match. The CDR3 protein is CASSRGDSVNEKLFF. The CDR3 DNA reads TGTGCCAGCAGTCGCGGGGACAGCGTTAATGAAAAACTGTTTTTT.

The chain has TRBV20-1 and TRBJ1-5; tentatively, D is TRBD1 (5 bases). The CDR3 is made up of 13 amino acids. Germline V gives CDR1 DFQATT, CDR2 SNEGSKA (reference sequence). Between the trimmed V and J ends, which lost 6 bases and 8 bases, there was a span of 17 bases. In DNA, the CDR3 is TGCAGTGCCCAATCCGGGGCAGAAGAGCCCCAGCATTTT. The encoded protein is CSAQSGAEEPQHF.

The chain uses TRBV29-1 and TRBJ2-1, with 7 bases identical to TRBD2. CDR3 length: 15 residues. Per germline, CDR1 SQVTM and CDR2 ANQGSEA. V shed 2 bases, J shed 4 bases, and the junction held 8 bases outside the gene matches. This chain's CDR3 is CSVEPKTGGYNEQFF. The CDR3 coding sequence is TGCAGCGTTGAACCCAAGACGGGGGGATACAATGAGCAGTTCTTC.

The chain is built from TRBV3-1 and TRBJ2-1; D could derive from TRBD1 or TRBD2 (5 bases each). Trimming removed 6 bases at V and 11 bases at J, with 20 bases between. Germline assignment: CDR1 LGHDT and CDR2 YNNKEL (reference sequence). The CDR3 is 14 amino acids. In nucleotides, the CDR3 is TGTGCCAGCAGGGGTGGGACCGGACAATTTAAGCAGTTCTTC. Amino acids: CASRGGTGQFKQFF.

The rearrangement joins TRBV29-1 to TRBJ1-1; TRBD1 is a possible D gene (5 bases). Germline CDR1 is SQVTM and CDR2 is ANQGSEA. The CDR3 is 12 residues long. V was pared by 5 bases and J by 7 bases, with 14 bases between. The CDR3: CSVLPSGGEAFF. CDR3 nucleotide sequence: TGCAGCGTTCTCCCCTCGGGGGGTGAAGCTTTCTTT.

This clonotype was observed a single time. The chain has TRBV5-1 and TRBJ2-1; D ambiguous. Germline V gene lookup returns CDR1 SGHRS and CDR2 YFSETQ. The CDR3 runs 11 residues. Trimming cost V 0 bases and J 11 bases, with 6 bases left between them. Here the CDR3 reads CASSLGQKQFF. The CDR3 nucleotides read TGCGCCAGCAGCTTGGGGCAGAAGCAGTTCTTC.

The V and J genes are TRBV3-1 and TRBJ2-5; D is undetermined. V was pared by 1 base and J by 8 bases, with 2 bases between. The CDR3 covers 10 residues. The germline V gene encodes CDR1 LGHDT and CDR2 YNNKEL (reference sequence). The CDR3 DNA follows: TGTGCCAGCAGCCAAGTAACCCAGTACTTC. Encoded protein: CASSQVTQYF.

CDR3 sequence: CASSYRGVGNPEAFF. The CDR3 DNA is TGTGCCAGCAGTTACCGCGGGGTTGGCAATCCTGAAGCTTTCTTT. The V gene is TRBV6-5, the J gene TRBJ1-1; unclear D gene. CDR3 length: 15 amino acids. Germline-derived CDR1 and CDR2 are MNHEY and SVGAGI. V lost 2 bases, J lost 6 bases, and 16 bases lay in between.

The chain employs TRBV4-2 and TRBJ1-2; 9 bases are a match to TRBD1. CDR1 LGHNA and CDR2 YNFKEQ come from the germline V gene. The CDR3 extends over 18 amino acids. The V gene end was trimmed by 1 base and the J gene end by 0 bases; junction bases not matched to a gene: 9. The DNA for the CDR3 is TGTGCCAGCAGCCAAGCAACAGGGGGCGGAAAAGCTAACTATGGCTACACCTTC. It translates to CASSQATGGGKANYGYTF.

Concerning this clonotype: One junction end disagrees with the germline gene, perhaps due to a read error. The chain links TRBV5-1 to TRBJ1-6; D perhaps matches TRBD1 (6 bases). The CDR3 spans 14 residues. Germline lookup yields CDR1 SGHRS and CDR2 YFSETQ. The CDR3 sequence: CASSLRQGNSPLHF. CDR3 coding DNA: TGTGCCAGTAGTCTTCGGCAGGGGAATTCACCCCTCCACTTT. Full variable domain (outside the CDR3, taken from reference TRBV5-1 and TRBJ1-6): KAGVTQTPRYLIKTRGQQVTLSCSPISGHRSVSWYQQTPGQGLQFLFEYFSETQRNKGNFPGRFSGRQFSNSRSEMNVSTLELGDSALYLCASSLRQGNSPLHFGNGTRLTVT.

The V call is TRBV13, the J call TRBJ2-7; D possibly corresponds to TRBD2 (7 bases). The CDR3 runs to 15 residues. Germline V gene lookup returns CDR1 PRHDT and CDR2 FYEKMQ (reference sequence). The V and J ends lost 4 bases and 3 bases respectively, with 16 bases between them. The CDR3: CASSSFRGADYEQYF. For the CDR3, the DNA is TGTGCCAGCAGCTCCTTCCGGGGGGCTGACTACGAGCAGTACTTC.

The J gene is TRBJ2-5, the V gene TRBV4-1; TRBD2 matches at 10 bases. The CDR3 loop spans 15 amino acids. With 0 bases clipped from V and 5 bases from J, the junction kept 3 bases outside the gene matches. Germline V gene sequence: CDR1 MGHRA, CDR2 YSYEKL. Written as DNA, the CDR3 is TGCGCCAGCAGCCAAGAGGGGACTAGCGTCGAGACCCAGTACTTC. Its protein is CASSQEGTSVETQYF.